A selection of T cell receptor beta chains follows, all from one sample in a study of cytomegalovirus exposure and HLA in healthy donors. The method was immunoSEQ multiplex PCR; TCRdb's version includes in-frame clones alone and lacks a portion of them. The sample includes roughly 100,000 clones, about nine tenths of them seen just once. Sequenced material: PBMCs. These receptors were collected from a woman under 30 in good health and CMV-seropositive. CDR3s include the opening cysteine and the closing phenylalanine or tryptophan. The D gene is left open where the match is weak. Clone size appears in some rows only: once, few, many, or a class for an expanded clone.

>-|-|TRBV9|TRBJ1-1
CASSGRGSAEAFF
TGTGCCAGCAGCGGTAGGGGCAGTGCTGAAGCTTTCTTT
>-|-|TRBV4-2|TRBJ2-7
CASSQGEEYEQYF
TGTGCCAGCAGCCAAGGGGAGGAATACGAGCAGTACTTC
>-|-|TRBV7-2|TRBJ1-2
CASSPAGTEGVRGYTF
TGTGCCAGCAGCCCCGCCGGGACTGAGGGAGTGAGAGGCTACACCTTC
>-|TRBD1|TRBV28|TRBJ2-1
CASSWTGSNEQFF
TGTGCCAGCAGTTGGACAGGGTCCAATGAGCAGTTCTTC
>few|-|TRBV5-5|TRBJ2-1
CASSLAGSGFNEQFF
TGTGCCAGCAGCTTGGCTGGGTCAGGGTTTAATGAGCAGTTCTTC
>-|-|TRBV4-3|TRBJ1-6
CASSQDRGVYSPLHF
TGCGCCAGCAGCCAAGATCGGGGAGTTTACTCACCCCTCCACTTT
>-|TRBD1|TRBV11-2|TRBJ2-5
CASSFLFTGGQETQYF
TGTGCCAGCAGCTTTCTCTTTACAGGGGGCCAAGAGACCCAGTACTTC
>-|-|TRBV5-1|TRBJ1-1
CASSLEFGGANTEAFF
TGCGCCAGCAGCTTGGAATTCGGGGGAGCGAACACTGAAGCTTTCTTT
>-|TRBD1|TRBV25-1|TRBJ1-4
CASSEFQEGQVNEKLFF
TGTGCCAGCAGTGAATTTCAGGAAGGACAGGTTAATGAAAAACTGTTTTTT
>few|TRBD1|TRBV2|TRBJ1-2
CASSDQGVNYGYTF
TGTGCCAGCAGTGATCAGGGGGTTAACTATGGCTACACCTTC
>-|-|TRBV27|TRBJ1-3
CASSRWADRNTIYF
TGTGCCAGCAGCCGCTGGGCAGATCGAAACACCATATATTTT
>-|-|TRBV9|TRBJ2-2
CASSSQQDPGELFF
TGTGCCAGCAGCTCGCAGCAGGATCCCGGGGAGCTGTTTTTT
>-|-|TRBV18|TRBJ2-5
CASSPNTGKETQYF
TGTGCCAGCTCACCAAACACAGGGAAAGAGACCCAGTACTTC
>-|TRBD1|TRBV4-1|TRBJ2-3
CASSYRGRGVRTDTQYF
TGCGCCAGCAGCTACAGGGGGCGCGGAGTCCGCACAGATACGCAGTATTTT
>-|TRBD1|TRBV28|TRBJ1-5
CASRTGTGGGQPQHF
TGTGCCAGCAGGACCGGGACAGGGGGCGGTCAGCCCCAGCATTTT
>-|-|TRBV4-1|TRBJ2-5
CASSQDGRNQETQYF
TGCGCCAGCAGCCAAGACGGGAGAAACCAAGAGACCCAGTACTTC
>-|TRBD1|TRBV27|TRBJ1-6
CASSVIQGAYNSPLHF
TGTGCCAGCAGTGTAATCCAGGGGGCCTATAATTCACCCCTCCACTTT
>-|TRBD1|TRBV19|TRBJ1-5
CASRLQGSYQPQHF
TGTGCCAGTAGACTACAGGGGTCCTATCAGCCCCAGCATTTT
>-|TRBD1|TRBV5-1|TRBJ2-2
CASSSTTGTVTGELFF
TGCGCCAGCAGCTCCACTACCGGGACAGTTACCGGGGAGCTGTTTTTT
>-|TRBD1|TRBV6-5|TRBJ2-2
CASSYGQDTGELFF
TGTGCCAGCAGTTACGGACAGGACACCGGGGAGCTGTTTTTT
>-|TRBD2|TRBV29-1|TRBJ2-1
CSVNSGGVDEQFF
TGCAGCGTGAATAGCGGGGGGGTCGATGAGCAGTTCTTC
>-|TRBD1|TRBV5-6|TRBJ1-2
CASRRQGFYGYTF
TGTGCCAGCAGGCGACAGGGGTTCTACGGCTACACCTTC
>-|-|TRBV7-9|TRBJ2-4
CASSLEEIAKNIQYF
TGTGCCAGCAGCTTAGAGGAGATAGCCAAAAACATTCAGTACTTC
>-|-|TRBV11-2|TRBJ1-2
CASSPPLDRNYGYTF
TGTGCCAGCAGTCCTCCATTAGACAGGAACTATGGCTACACCTTC
>-|-|TRBV6-1|TRBJ2-3
CASARGGAETDTQYF
TGTGCTAGCGCCAGGGGCGGTGCGGAAACAGATACGCAGTATTTT
>-|TRBD1|TRBV11-2|TRBJ1-1
CASSLSNRGNTEAFF
TGTGCCAGCAGCTTGAGTAACAGGGGGAACACTGAAGCTTTCTTT
>-|-|TRBV6-1|TRBJ2-2
CASIRGPNFTGELFF
TGTGCCAGCATTAGGGGTCCTAACTTTACCGGGGAGCTGTTTTTT
>-|-|TRBV18|TRBJ2-2
CASSEGFTGELFF
TGTGCCAGCTCGGAGGGGTTCACCGGGGAGCTGTTTTTT
>once|TRBD1|TRBV19|TRBJ1-2
CASSRGGQGVYYGYTF
TGTGCCAGTAGTAGAGGGGGACAGGGCGTTTACTATGGCTACACCTTC
>once|-|TRBV7-8|TRBJ1-2
CASSSQAVPSTAYGYTF
TGTGCCAGCAGCTCACAGGCAGTACCCTCTACCGCCTATGGCTACACCTTC
>-|-|TRBV6-5|TRBJ1-1
CASSTPGQNSEAFF
TGTGCCAGCAGTACGCCTGGACAGAACTCTGAAGCTTTCTTT
>-|-|TRBV19|TRBJ1-4
CASTEGRGKLFF
TGTGCCAGTACCGAGGGGAGGGGGAAACTGTTTTTT
>-|-|TRBV5-1|TRBJ1-6
CASSLAGYNSPLHF
TGCGCCAGCAGCTTGGCAGGGTATAATTCACCCCTCCACTTT
>-|TRBD1|TRBV4-1|TRBJ2-2
CASSPRQGNTGELFF
TGCGCCAGCAGCCCCCGACAGGGGAACACCGGGGAGCTGTTTTTT
>-|-|TRBV19|TRBJ2-3
CASSSWTEASTDTQYF
TGTGCCAGTAGTAGCTGGACAGAGGCTAGCACAGATACGCAGTATTTT
>-|-|TRBV27|TRBJ2-7
CRSYEQYF
TGTCGCTCCTACGAGCAGTACTTC
>-|TRBD1|TRBV5-4|TRBJ1-2
CASRRDRTFYGYTF
TGTGCCAGCAGGCGGGACAGAACCTTCTATGGCTACACCTTC